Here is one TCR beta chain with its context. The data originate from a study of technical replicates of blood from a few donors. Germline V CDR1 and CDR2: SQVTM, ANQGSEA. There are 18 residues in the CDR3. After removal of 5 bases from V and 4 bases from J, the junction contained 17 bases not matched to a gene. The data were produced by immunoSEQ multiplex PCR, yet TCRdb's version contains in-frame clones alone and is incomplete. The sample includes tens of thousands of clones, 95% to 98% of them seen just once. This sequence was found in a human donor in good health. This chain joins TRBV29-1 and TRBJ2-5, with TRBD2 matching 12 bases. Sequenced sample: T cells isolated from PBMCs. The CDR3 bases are TGCAGCGTTCTTCGACTAGCGGGAGCGGCGGGGTTAAGAGAGACCCAGTACTTC. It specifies CSVLRLAGAAGLRETQYF.